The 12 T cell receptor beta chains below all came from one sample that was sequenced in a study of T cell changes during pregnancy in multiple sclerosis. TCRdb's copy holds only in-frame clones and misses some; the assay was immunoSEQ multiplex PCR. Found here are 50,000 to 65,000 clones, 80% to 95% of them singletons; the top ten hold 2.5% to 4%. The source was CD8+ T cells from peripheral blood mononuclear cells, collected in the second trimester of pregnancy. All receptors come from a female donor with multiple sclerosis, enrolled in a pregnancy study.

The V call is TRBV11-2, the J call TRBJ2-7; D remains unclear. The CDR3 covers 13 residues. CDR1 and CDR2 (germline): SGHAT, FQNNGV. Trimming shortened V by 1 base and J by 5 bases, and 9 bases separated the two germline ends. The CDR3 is CASSLGLLDEQYF. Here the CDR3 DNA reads TGTGCCAGCAGCTTAGGACTCCTGGACGAGCAGTACTTC.

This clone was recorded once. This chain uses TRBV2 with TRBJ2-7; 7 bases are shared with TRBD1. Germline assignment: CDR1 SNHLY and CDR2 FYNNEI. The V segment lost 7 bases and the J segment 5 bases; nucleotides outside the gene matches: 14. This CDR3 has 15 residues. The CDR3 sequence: CASIPWAGGFDEQYF. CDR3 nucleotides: TGTGCCAGCATACCCTGGGCAGGGGGATTCGACGAGCAGTACTTC. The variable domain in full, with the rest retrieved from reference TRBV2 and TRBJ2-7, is EPEVTQTPSHQVTQMGQEVILRCVPISNHLYFYWYRQILGQKVEFLVSFYNNEISEKSEIFDDQFSVERPDGSNFTLKIRSTKLEDSAMYFCASIPWAGGFDEQYFGPGTRLTVT.

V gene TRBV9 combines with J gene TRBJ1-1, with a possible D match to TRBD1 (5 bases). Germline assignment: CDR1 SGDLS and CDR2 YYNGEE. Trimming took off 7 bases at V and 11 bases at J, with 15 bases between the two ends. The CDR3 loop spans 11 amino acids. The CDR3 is CASGGGTGAFF. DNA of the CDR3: TGTGCCAGCGGGGGGGGTACCGGGGCTTTCTTT.

CDR3 protein: CASSLSSGSFHEQFF. CDR3 nucleotides: TGCGCCAGCAGCCTATCAAGCGGGAGTTTCCATGAGCAGTTCTTC. The chain recombines TRBV4-1 with TRBJ2-1, with 8 bases lining up with TRBD2. The CDR3 is 15 residues long. CDR1 and CDR2 (germline): MGHRA, YSYEKL. V was pared by 4 bases and J by 8 bases, with 10 bases of the junction left unmatched.

CDR3 sequence reads: CASSERPGRDFVGYTF. CDR3 in DNA: TGTGCCAGCAGTGAAAGACCGGGCCGGGATTTCGTGGGCTACACCTTC. The chain combines TRBV6-1 with TRBJ1-2; D gene uncertain. This CDR3 has 16 amino acids. The V and J ends lost 2 bases and 8 bases respectively, with 21 bases between them. Germline CDR1 MNHNS, CDR2 SASEGT.

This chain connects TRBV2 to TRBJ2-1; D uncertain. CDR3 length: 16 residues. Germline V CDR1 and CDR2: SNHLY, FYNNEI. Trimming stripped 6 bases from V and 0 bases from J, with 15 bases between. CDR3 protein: CASSLEPDFSYNEQFF. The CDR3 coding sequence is TGTGCCAGCAGCCTAGAGCCGGATTTCTCCTACAATGAGCAGTTCTTC.

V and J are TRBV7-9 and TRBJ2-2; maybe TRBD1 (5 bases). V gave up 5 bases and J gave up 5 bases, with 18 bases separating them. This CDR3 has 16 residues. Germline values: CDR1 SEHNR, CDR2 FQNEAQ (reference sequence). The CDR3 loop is CASSTSRAGRTGELFF. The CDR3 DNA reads TGTGCCAGCAGCACATCTCGGGCAGGGCGGACCGGGGAGCTGTTTTTT. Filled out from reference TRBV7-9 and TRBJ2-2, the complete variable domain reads DTGVSQNPRHKITKRGQNVTFRCDPISEHNRLYWYRQTLGQGPEFLTYFQNEAQLEKSRLLSDRFSAERPKGSFSTLEIQRTEQGDSAMYLCASSTSRAGRTGELFFGEGSRLTVL.

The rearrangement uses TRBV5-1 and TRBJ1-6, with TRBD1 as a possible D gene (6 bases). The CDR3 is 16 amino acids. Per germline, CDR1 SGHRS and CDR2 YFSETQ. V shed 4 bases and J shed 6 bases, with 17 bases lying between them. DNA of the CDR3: TGCGCCAGCAGCCCGAGGGGGAGGGTGCTTAATTCACCCCTCCACTTT. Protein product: CASSPRGRVLNSPLHF.

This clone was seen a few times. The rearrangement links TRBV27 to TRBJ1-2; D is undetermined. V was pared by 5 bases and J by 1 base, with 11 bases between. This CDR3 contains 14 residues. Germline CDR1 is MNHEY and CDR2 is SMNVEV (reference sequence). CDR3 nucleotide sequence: TGTGCCAGCAGTGCCTCAGTTGTTAACTATGGCTACACCTTC. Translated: CASSASVVNYGYTF.

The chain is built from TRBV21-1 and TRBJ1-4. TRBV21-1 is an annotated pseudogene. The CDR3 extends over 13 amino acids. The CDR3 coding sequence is TGTGCCAGCACCAAGGGGGAGGATGAAAAACTGTTTTTT. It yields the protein CASTKGEDEKLFF.

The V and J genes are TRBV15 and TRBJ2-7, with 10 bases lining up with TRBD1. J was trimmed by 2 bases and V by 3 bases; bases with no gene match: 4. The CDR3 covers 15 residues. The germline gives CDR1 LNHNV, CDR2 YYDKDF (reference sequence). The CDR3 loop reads CATSSRTGGTYEQYF. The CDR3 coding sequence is TGTGCCACCAGCAGCCGGACAGGGGGGACCTACGAGCAGTACTTC.

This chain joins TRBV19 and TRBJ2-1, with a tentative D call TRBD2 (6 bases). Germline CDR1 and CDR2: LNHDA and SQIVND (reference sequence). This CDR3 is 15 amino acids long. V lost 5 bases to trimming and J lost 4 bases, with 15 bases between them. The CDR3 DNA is TGTGCCAGTAGTTTCGCCGGGACTCAGTACAATGAGCAGTTCTTC. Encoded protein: CASSFAGTQYNEQFF.